This T cell receptor beta chain is from a study of shared clonotypes between healthy human individuals. Assay used: immunoSEQ multiplex PCR; TCRdb lists only in-frame clones, some missing. The table records roughly 890,000 clones, around 92% of them present only once. CD45RO-negative cells were positively selected for CCR7, leaving out terminally differentiated effector memory CD45RA+ cells. Trimming took off 4 bases at V and 16 bases at J, with 23 bases between the two ends. From germline, CDR1 is SGHAT and CDR2 FQNNGV. CDR3 length: 14 residues. The sequence was obtained from a man aged 30-40 years in good health. The chain is built from TRBV11-2 and TRBJ2-4; perhaps TRBD1 as D (6 bases). Sequenced sample: naive CD8+ T cells sorted from blood. CDR3 amino acids: CASSSLDVYGTSYF. CDR3 bases: TGTGCCAGCAGCTCCCTTGATGTTTACGGGACATCCTACTTC.